This T cell receptor beta chain was documented in a study of regulatory and conventional T cells in breast cancer (dated by TCRdb to 2014 to 2015). CDR3 length: 15 amino acids, cysteine to phenylalanine. Left in the record is the CDR3 DNA by itself, 45 bases read in frame from the first base. Relative to germline, V is missing 5 bases and J is missing 5 bases, with 4 bases of the junction outside any gene match. Library preparation used PCR. The reads were generated on an Illumina MiSeq. The raw public data were reprocessed by TCRdb itself: fastp quality trimming at Q25, MiXCR clonotype calling, in-frame beta chains only. All rows with the same CDR3 protein become a single entry with the most common DNA and genes. The sample table contains approximately 9,700 distinct CDR3 sequences; only one count was recorded for approximately 35% of them. The ten largest account for more than 5% of the sample. Turning to this clonotype: This clone's antigen is unknown. No base-level quality is on record; no much larger clone is a single base apart.

Source material: conventional T cells from blood. The V and J genes are TRBV12-3 or TRBV12-4 and TRBJ1-6; TRBD1 fits 9 bases in the junction. This TCR came from a male donor in good health. The DNA is as follows: TGTGCCAGCAGTGGACAGGGGATGGATAATTCACCCCTCCACTTT. It is translated as CASSGQGMDNSPLHF.